A single sample is the source of the 11 T cell receptor beta chains below, sequenced in a study of T cell responses to AZD1222 COVID-19 vaccine. Clones were sequenced by immunoSEQ multiplex PCR, and TCRdb holds only the in-frame ones, with some missing. The sample gives under 70,000 clones, about 74% of which show up once; around 15% is in the top ten. The material sequenced was peripheral blood, taken on day 0 of AZD1222 vaccination. The receptors were gathered from an adult in good health.

V gene TRBV10-1 combines with J gene TRBJ2-5, with 11 bases aligning to TRBD2. The V segment lost 6 bases and the J segment 1 base; nucleotides outside the gene matches: 10. CDR3 size: 17 residues. Looked up from germline, CDR1 is WNHNN and CDR2 is SYGVQD (reference sequence). CDR3 sequence (DNA): TGCGCCAGCAGCCCAGGCCGGCTAGCGGGGGGCCAAGAGACCCAGTACTTC. This encodes CASSPGRLAGGQETQYF.

This chain connects TRBV6-5 to TRBJ2-7; TRBD1 matches at 8 bases. Per the germline V gene, CDR1 is MNHEY and CDR2 is SVGAGI. This CDR3 comprises 11 residues. Trimming removed 8 bases from V and 3 bases from J; junction bases left unmatched: 0. The CDR3 bases are TGTGCCAGCGGGACAGGCTACGAGCAGTACTTC. As protein: CASGTGYEQYF.

The genes are TRBV15 and TRBJ1-5, with D hard to call. Trimming left V 6 bases short and J 5 bases short, with 11 bases between. The CDR3 contains 13 residues. Germline assignment: CDR1 LNHNV and CDR2 YYDKDF (reference sequence). The DNA of the CDR3 is TGTGCCACCAGGGCAGGCCCTTATCAGCCCCAGCATTTT. Its protein is CATRAGPYQPQHF.

This chain connects TRBV7-9 to TRBJ2-7; 10 positions agree with TRBD1. In germline, CDR1 is SEHNR, CDR2 FQNEAQ (reference sequence). The CDR3 covers 15 residues. With V trimmed by 7 bases and J by 0 bases, 6 bases remained unmatched. The CDR3 nucleotides are TGTGCCAGCACCGATTGGACAGGGGGCTCCTACGAGCAGTACTTC. Translated, it gives CASTDWTGGSYEQYF. The full variable domain, rest sourced from reference TRBV7-9 and TRBJ2-7, is DTGVSQNPRHKITKRGQNVTFRCDPISEHNRLYWYRQTLGQGPEFLTYFQNEAQLEKSRLLSDRFSAERPKGSFSTLEIQRTEQGDSAMYLCASTDWTGGSYEQYFGPGTRLTVT.

As DNA, the CDR3 is TGTGCCAGCAGCTTAGCGGAGGGCTTACGCGGCGAGCAGTACTTC. This codes for CASSLAEGLRGEQYF. The rearrangement joins TRBV7-2 to TRBJ2-7; D might be TRBD2 (6 bases). Looked up from germline, CDR1 is SGHTA and CDR2 is FQGNSA. This CDR3 region has 15 residues. Trimming left V 0 bases short and J 6 bases short, with 15 bases between.

J is TRBJ2-7 and V is TRBV14; perhaps TRBD1 as D (6 bases). The V end lost 2 bases, the J end lost 11 bases, and 16 bases lay between the germline ends. The CDR3 spans 13 residues. Per the germline V gene, CDR1 is SGHDN and CDR2 is FVKESK. The CDR3 DNA reads TGTGCCAGCAGCCAAATACCACAGGGCATAAAGTACTTC. This gives the protein CASSQIPQGIKYF.

V is TRBV10-2 and J is TRBJ2-1; D might be TRBD1 (5 bases). CDR3 size: 13 residues. Germline V CDR1 and CDR2: WSHSY, SAAADI. The V gene lost 0 bases and the J gene lost 10 bases, with 10 bases spanning the gap. Written as DNA, the CDR3 is TGCGCCAGCAGTGAGTCGAGGCAGGGCGAGCAGTTCTTC. Protein sequence: CASSESRQGEQFF.

The chain employs TRBV9 and TRBJ1-3; D gene uncertain. The germline gives CDR1 SGDLS, CDR2 YYNGEE. The CDR3 contains 11 residues. V lost 4 bases to trimming and J lost 6 bases, with 5 bases between them. In nucleotides, the CDR3 is TGTGCCAGCAGCCGAGAAAACACCATATATTTT. Residues: CASSRENTIYF.

The gene calls are TRBV5-6 and TRBJ1-2, with D unclear. Trimming stripped 1 base from V and 4 bases from J, with 14 bases between. Germline-derived CDR1 and CDR2 are SGHDT and YYEEEE. This CDR3 has 15 amino acids. The CDR3 region has the DNA TGTGCCAGCAGCTTGCGGAACGTGGTTCTCTATGGCTACACCTTC. Protein product: CASSLRNVVLYGYTF.

The chain carries TRBV19 and TRBJ1-4; 10 bases match TRBD1. V lost 2 bases to trimming and J lost 7 bases; unmatched junction nucleotides: 10. CDR1 is LNHDA and CDR2 is SQIVND in the germline V gene (reference sequence). CDR3 length equals 17 residues. The chain's CDR3 is CASSISPGTGVSEKLFF. In DNA, the CDR3 is TGTGCCAGTAGTATATCCCCTGGGACAGGGGTATCTGAAAAACTGTTTTTT.

This clone was seen ten or more times. The V and J genes are TRBV7-9 and TRBJ2-7; 7 bases are shared with TRBD1. CDR3 length: 13 amino acids. With 5 bases clipped from V and 4 bases from J, the junction kept 5 bases outside the gene matches. The germline V gene encodes CDR1 SEHNR and CDR2 FQNEAQ (reference sequence). The CDR3 bases are TGTGCCAGCAGCCTCCAGACAGGGTACGAGCAGTACTTC. Translating gives CASSLQTGYEQYF.